This T cell receptor beta chain derives from a study of PD-1 blockade in classical Hodgkin lymphoma (dated by TCRdb to 2019 to 2021). Looking at the study overall: Nivolumab dosing was 3 mg/kg intravenously every 2 weeks, continuing until either disease progression or unacceptable toxicity. The study used CyTOF and TCR beta sequencing to define a peripheral blood immune signature of response to PD-1 blockade in classical Hodgkin lymphoma. Study-level results and caveats: Baseline TCR diversity was reported to be lower in newly diagnosed patients than in healthy donors and to be lower still in relapsed/refractory patients. Lower diversity was observed in patients in whom nivolumab was started less than 1 year after ASCT, and these patients were excluded from later analyses so that confounding by immune reconstitution would be avoided. Trial patients achieving complete response had baseline diversity similar to newly diagnosed patients, whereas partial responders and progressors had significantly lower diversity. The study was restricted to a single clinical trial cohort, and the causes of repertoire differences, possibly disease activity or prior therapy, were left undefined. A significant rise by C4D1 was seen in CD4+ but not CD8+ TCR diversity (p=0.0027 vs p=0.16), with the rise being most apparent in complete responders (p=0.02).

Concerning this clone: Its antigen remains undetermined. No much larger clone exists at a distance of one base, and base qualities are not known.

Taken from the germline V gene, the CDR1 and CDR2 loops are MGHRA and YSYEKL. From cysteine to phenylalanine, the CDR3 is 16 amino acids long. Kept here is only the CDR3 DNA, which spans 48 bases and is read in frame from base 1. Deletion took 3 bases off V and 8 bases off J, with a span of 20 bases between the germline ends. Sample time point, as interpreted from the label and publication: cycle 4 day 1 (C4D1), after 6 weeks of nivolumab. Every trial patient had relapsed after autologous stem cell transplantation, and cohorts A, B and C differed in prior brentuximab vedotin exposure. A total of more than 55 patients with relapsed/refractory classical Hodgkin lymphoma made up the trial cohort, and each patient's best overall response was complete response, partial response or progressive disease. Single-agent nivolumab was administered to trial patients in the multi-cohort phase II CheckMate 205 trial. Best overall response was determined by an independent review committee according to the 2007 International Working Group response criteria. Trial PBMCs were collected just before the start of nivolumab (C1D1) and during therapy at cycle 2 day 1 and cycle 4 day 1. Peripheral blood was collected in 8 mL Vacutainer Cell Preparation Tubes, from which PBMCs were isolated by centrifugation and then cryopreserved.

Genomic DNA was isolated using the Qiagen DNeasy kit from unsorted PBMCs as well as from negatively selected CD4+ and CD8+ fractions. TCR beta CDR3 regions were subjected to amplification by immunoSEQ multiplex PCR with primers that anneal to V and J segments. A synthetic immune receptor repertoire was used to minimize amplification bias, and any remaining bias was removed computationally after sequencing. The source study handled its data this way. Repertoire diversity was quantified as the Shannon entropy index using custom Python scripts. Unsorted, CD4+ and CD8+ repertoires were analyzed separately, except for combined analyses in which CD4+ and CD8+ sequences were merged in silico. Clonal expansion was defined as at least a 2-fold frequency increase after treatment relative to C1D1, with a pseudocount of 0.5 for undetected baseline clones. Clones with 0 or 1 copy at C1D1 were classified as singleton clones, and clones with 2 or more copies were classified as non-singleton clones. Clones expanded in unsorted samples were assigned a CD4+, CD8+ or unknown annotation through matching of protein sequences in sorted samples from the same patient. Wilcoxon tests on paired samples were used to test changes in diversity from C1D1 to C4D1. As stored in TCRdb, this immuneACCESS dataset retains in-frame rearrangements with V and J assigned. A fraction of the clones does not appear; measured against another copy, unresolved V genes explain less than half of the discrepancy, and the remainder lacks a known reason. Clonal size and the V and J genes are those of that table, whereas D and trimming came from the DNA. The sample profile shows about 61,000 clones; roughly 87% of them were found once. Jointly, the top ten make up less than 9% of the sample.

This receptor was taken from a human donor with classical Hodgkin lymphoma. The chain was built from TRBV4-1 and TRBJ2-1; matching of 7 bases hints at TRBD2 as the D gene. The sample consisted of peripheral blood mononuclear cells (PBMCs), taken before the fourth cycle of nivolumab. Read as DNA, the sequence is TGCGCCAGCAGCCAGAACGGCGCGCGGGGGCGGGATGAGCAGTTCTTC. Translated, it reads CASSQNGARGRDEQFF.